This TCR beta chain was sequenced for a study of post-analysis software for immune sequencing data. Overall study findings and caveats: Included in a set of about 5 TRBV segments more frequent in patients than controls were TRBV5-6, TRBV5-1 and TRBV20-1.

This clonotype was counted a few times. The antigen is unknown. The CDR3 extends over 16 amino acids. Trimming stripped 0 bases from V and 9 bases from J, with 18 bases between. The germline V gene encodes CDR1 LGHNA and CDR2 YSLEER. TCR beta cDNA libraries had unique molecular identifiers. TCRdb fed the PCR reads into MiXCR, producing one record per CDR3 protein. The sample yields fewer than 850,000 distinct CDR3 sequences, around 27% seen once. This clonotype originated in a girl between 10 and 17 years old with multiple sclerosis. Sequencing input: blood. This sequence joins TRBV4-3 and TRBJ2-1; weak D call: TRBD2 (7 bases). CDR3 DNA: TGCGCCAGCAGCCAAGATGGAGGGGGAGGGCCTGTTGAGCAGTTCTTC. Translation: CASSQDGGGGPVEQFF.